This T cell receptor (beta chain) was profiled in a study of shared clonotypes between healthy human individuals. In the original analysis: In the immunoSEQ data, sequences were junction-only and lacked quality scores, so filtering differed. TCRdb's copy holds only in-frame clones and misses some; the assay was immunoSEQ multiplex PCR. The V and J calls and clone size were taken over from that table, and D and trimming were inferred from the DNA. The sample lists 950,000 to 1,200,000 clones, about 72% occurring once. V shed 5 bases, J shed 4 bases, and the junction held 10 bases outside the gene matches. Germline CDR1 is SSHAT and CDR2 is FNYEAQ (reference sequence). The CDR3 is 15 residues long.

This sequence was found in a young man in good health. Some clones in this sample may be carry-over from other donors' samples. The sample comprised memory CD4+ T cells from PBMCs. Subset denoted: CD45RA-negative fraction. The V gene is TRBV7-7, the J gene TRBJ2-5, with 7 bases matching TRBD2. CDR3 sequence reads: CASSGGLGIPETQYF. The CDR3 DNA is TGTGCCAGCAGCGGAGGACTAGGAATTCCAGAGACCCAGTACTTC.